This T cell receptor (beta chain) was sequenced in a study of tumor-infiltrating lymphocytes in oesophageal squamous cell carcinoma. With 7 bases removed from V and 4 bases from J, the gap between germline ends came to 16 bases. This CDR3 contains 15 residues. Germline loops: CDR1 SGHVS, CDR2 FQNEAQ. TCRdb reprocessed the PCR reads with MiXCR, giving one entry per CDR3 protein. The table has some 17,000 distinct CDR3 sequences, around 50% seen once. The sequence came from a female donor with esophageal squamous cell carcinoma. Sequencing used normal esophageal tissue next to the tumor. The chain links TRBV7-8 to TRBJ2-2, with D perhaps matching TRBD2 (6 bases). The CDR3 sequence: CASKGVWGVTGELFF. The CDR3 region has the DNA TGTGCCAGCAAGGGTGTCTGGGGGGTCACCGGGGAGCTGTTTTTT.